This TCR beta chain was recovered during a study of patients and donors after allogeneic stem cell transplantation. TCRdb ran MiXCR on the RT-PCR reads and lists one entry per CDR3 protein. The table shows 150,000 to 200,000 distinct CDR3 sequences, with nearly 25% occurring only once. Germline V gene sequence: CDR1 SGHDT, CDR2 YYEEEE. The V and J ends lost 3 bases and 13 bases respectively, with 14 bases between them. The CDR3 is 13 residues long. This clonotype has more than one count but fewer than ten. Specimen: blood, either unsorted or a sorted T cell fraction (not recorded which). The chain uses TRBV5-6 and TRBJ1-6, with D hard to call. The receptor was derived from a human donor who was either an allogeneic HSCT recipient or a stem cell or donor lymphocyte infusion donor (not recorded which). It is not recorded whose cells these are; they may come from a transplant donor. CDR3 in DNA: TGTGCCAGCAGCTCGCCGCCAAATACGCCCCTCCACTTT. Protein product: CASSSPPNTPLHF.